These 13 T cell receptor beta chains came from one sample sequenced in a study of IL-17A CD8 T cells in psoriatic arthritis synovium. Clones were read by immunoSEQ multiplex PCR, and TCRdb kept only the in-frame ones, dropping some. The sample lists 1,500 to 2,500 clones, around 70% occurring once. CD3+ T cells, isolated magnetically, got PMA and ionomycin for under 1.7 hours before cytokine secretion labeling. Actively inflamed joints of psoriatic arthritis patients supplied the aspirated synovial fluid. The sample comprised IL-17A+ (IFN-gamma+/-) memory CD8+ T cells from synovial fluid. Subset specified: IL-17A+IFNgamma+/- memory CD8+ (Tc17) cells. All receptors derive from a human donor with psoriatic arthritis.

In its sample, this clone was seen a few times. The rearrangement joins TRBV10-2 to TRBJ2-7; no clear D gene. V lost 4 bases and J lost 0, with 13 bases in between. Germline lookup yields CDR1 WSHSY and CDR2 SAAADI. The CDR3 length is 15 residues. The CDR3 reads CASSVSRTYSYEQYF. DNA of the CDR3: TGCGCCAGCAGTGTAAGCAGGACCTACTCCTACGAGCAGTACTTC.

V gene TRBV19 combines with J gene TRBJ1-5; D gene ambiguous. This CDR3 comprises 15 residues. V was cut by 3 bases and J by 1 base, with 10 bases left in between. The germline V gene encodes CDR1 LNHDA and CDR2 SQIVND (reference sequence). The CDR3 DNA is TGTGCCAGTAGTATCGATAATATGAGCAATCAGCCCCAGCATTTT. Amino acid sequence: CASSIDNMSNQPQHF.

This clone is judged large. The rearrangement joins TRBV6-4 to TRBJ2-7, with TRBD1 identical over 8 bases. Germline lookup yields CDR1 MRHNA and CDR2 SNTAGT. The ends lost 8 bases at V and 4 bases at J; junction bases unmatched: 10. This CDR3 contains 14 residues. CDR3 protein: CASGDRGRAYEQYV. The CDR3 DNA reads TGTGCCAGCGGAGACAGGGGTCGAGCGTACGAGCAGTACGTC.

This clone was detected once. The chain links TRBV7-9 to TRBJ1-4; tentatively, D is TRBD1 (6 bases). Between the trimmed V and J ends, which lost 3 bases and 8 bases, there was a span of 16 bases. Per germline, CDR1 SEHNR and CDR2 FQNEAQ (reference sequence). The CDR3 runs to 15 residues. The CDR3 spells CASSLGGGDAEKLFF. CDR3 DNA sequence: TGTGCCAGCAGCTTGGGAGGGGGAGATGCAGAAAAACTGTTTTTT.

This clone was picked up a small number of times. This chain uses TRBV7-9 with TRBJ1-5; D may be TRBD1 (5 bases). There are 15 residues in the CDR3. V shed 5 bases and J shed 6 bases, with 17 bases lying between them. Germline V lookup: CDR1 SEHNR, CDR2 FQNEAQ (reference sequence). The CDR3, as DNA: TGTGCCAGCAGCACATGGGGGGGGGATAGTCAGCCCCAGCATTTT. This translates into CASSTWGGDSQPQHF.

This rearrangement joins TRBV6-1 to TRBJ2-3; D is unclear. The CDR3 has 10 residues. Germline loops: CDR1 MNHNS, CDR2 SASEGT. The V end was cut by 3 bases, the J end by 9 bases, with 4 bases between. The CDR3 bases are TGTGCCAGCAGTGACTACACGCAGTATTTT. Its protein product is CASSDYTQYF.

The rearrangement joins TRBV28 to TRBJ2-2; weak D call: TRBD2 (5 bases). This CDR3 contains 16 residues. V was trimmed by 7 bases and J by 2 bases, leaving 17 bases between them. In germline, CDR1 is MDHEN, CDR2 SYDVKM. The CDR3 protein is CASTPERVGNTGELFF. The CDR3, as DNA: TGTGCCAGCACTCCGGAGAGGGTCGGAAACACCGGGGAGCTGTTTTTT. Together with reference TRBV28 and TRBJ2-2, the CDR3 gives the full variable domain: DVKVTQSSRYLVKRTGEKVFLECVQDMDHENMFWYRQDPGLGLRLIYFSYDVKMKEKGDIPEGYSVSREKKERFSLILESASTNQTSMYLCASTPERVGNTGELFFGEGSRLTVL.

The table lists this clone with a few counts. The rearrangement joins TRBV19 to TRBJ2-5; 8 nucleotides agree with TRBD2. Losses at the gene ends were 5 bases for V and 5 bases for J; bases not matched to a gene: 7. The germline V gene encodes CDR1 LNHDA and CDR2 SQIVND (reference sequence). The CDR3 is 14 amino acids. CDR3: CASSLREEGETQYF. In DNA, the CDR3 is TGTGCCAGTAGTTTGCGGGAGGAAGGGGAGACCCAGTACTTC.

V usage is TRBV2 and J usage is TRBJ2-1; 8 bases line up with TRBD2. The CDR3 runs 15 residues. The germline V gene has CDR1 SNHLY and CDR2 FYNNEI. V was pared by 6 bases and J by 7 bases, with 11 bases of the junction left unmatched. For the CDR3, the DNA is TGTGCCAGCAGGTGGGGACTAGAGGGACGAAATGAGCAGTTCTTC. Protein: CASRWGLEGRNEQFF.

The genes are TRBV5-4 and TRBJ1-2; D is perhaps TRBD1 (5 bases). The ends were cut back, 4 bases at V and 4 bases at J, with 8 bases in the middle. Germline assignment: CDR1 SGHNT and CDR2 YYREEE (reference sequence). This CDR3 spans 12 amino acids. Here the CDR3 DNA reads TGTGCCAGCAGCGACAGCATCTATGGCTACACCTTC. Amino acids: CASSDSIYGYTF.

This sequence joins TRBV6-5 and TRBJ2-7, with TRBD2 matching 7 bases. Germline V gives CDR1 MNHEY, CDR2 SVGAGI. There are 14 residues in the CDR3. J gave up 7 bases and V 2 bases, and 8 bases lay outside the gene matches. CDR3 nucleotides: TGTGCCAGCAGTTACGGACTAGAAGGATGGGAGCAGTACTTC. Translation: CASSYGLEGWEQYF.

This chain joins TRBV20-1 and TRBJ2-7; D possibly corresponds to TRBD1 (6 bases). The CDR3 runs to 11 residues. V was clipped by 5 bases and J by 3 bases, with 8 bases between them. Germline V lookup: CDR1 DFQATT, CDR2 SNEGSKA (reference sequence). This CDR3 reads CSAPQGYEQYF. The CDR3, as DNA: TGCAGTGCTCCACAGGGCTACGAGCAGTACTTC.

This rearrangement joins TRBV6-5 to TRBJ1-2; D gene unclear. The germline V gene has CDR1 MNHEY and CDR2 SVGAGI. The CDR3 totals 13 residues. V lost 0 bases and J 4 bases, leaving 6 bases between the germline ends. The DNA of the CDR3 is TGTGCCAGCAGTTACTCGATTTTCTATGGCTACACCTTC. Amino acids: CASSYSIFYGYTF.